This TCR beta chain was found in a study of early T cells in non-severe SARS-CoV-2 infection. The CDR3 loop spans 16 amino acids. Germline trimming cut 5 bases from V and 1 base from J; bases unmatched to any gene: 8. Germline V lookup: CDR1 SGHVS, CDR2 FQNEAQ. Each CDR3 protein is one row after TCRdb ran MiXCR on the 5' RACE reads. The table includes around 70,000 distinct CDR3 sequences, 9.1% detected once. Sequenced input: whole blood. The chain links TRBV7-8 to TRBJ2-1, with 7 positions matching TRBD1. The TCR comes from an adult who was a healthcare worker with PCR-confirmed SARS-CoV-2 infection or an uninfected control (not recorded which). CDR3 sequence (DNA): TGTGCCAGCAGCCCACCCCCACAGGGGTCCTACAATGAGCAGTTCTTC. Its protein is CASSPPPQGSYNEQFF.